The 5 T cell receptor beta chains below all came from one sample that was sequenced in a study of cytomegalovirus exposure and HLA in healthy donors. In the PCR, 60 Vbeta and 13 Jbeta primers were used. Data came from immunoSEQ multiplex PCR; TCRdb stores just in-frame clones and leaves some out. The table has 150,000 to 200,000 clones, around 76% seen once. Material: PBMCs. The source of these receptors is a man in his forties or fifties in good health and CMV-seronegative.

V gene TRBV27 combines with J gene TRBJ2-2; 8 nucleotides align to TRBD2. CDR1 and CDR2 from the germline V gene are MNHEY and SMNVEV (reference sequence). CDR3 length equals 15 residues. V dropped 7 bases and J dropped 4; count of bases not matched to a gene: 8. CDR3 DNA sequence: TGTGCCAGCAAACTTAGCGGGAACCCCACCGGGGAGCTGTTTTTT. Encoded protein: CASKLSGNPTGELFF.

The CDR3 is CASSLKAGTGQREQFF. The DNA for the CDR3 is TGTGCCAGCAGCTTAAAAGCCGGGACAGGGCAACGTGAGCAGTTCTTC. The chain combines TRBV7-3 with TRBJ2-1; 9 bases match TRBD1. The CDR3 has 16 residues. Trimming at V came to 1 base and at J to 9 bases, leaving 10 bases not matched to a gene. Germline assignment: CDR1 SGHTA and CDR2 FQGTGA.

CDR3 residues: CASSLVTGLTAGELFF. CDR3 in DNA: TGCGCCAGCAGCTTGGTTACTGGGCTAACGGCCGGGGAGCTGTTTTTT. V and J are TRBV5-1 and TRBJ2-2; D call uncertain. V dropped 0 bases and J dropped 6 bases, with 15 bases sitting between them. Germline V gene data show CDR1 as SGHRS and CDR2 as YFSETQ. The CDR3 runs to 16 residues.

This clone was seen more than once but under ten times. DNA for the CDR3: TGCGCCAGCAGCCAAGATCTCGGCAGAGGGTATGGCTACACCTTC. It yields the protein CASSQDLGRGYGYTF. The chain has TRBV4-1 and TRBJ1-2; D unclear. CDR3 size: 15 residues. The germline gives CDR1 MGHRA, CDR2 YSYEKL. Between the trimmed V and J ends, which lost 0 bases and 5 bases, there was a span of 13 bases.

This clone has just a few counts. The V call is TRBV4-1, the J call TRBJ2-1; D possibly corresponds to TRBD2 (6 bases). Trimming cost V 0 bases and J 7 bases, with 10 bases left between them. The V gene's germline CDR1 is MGHRA and CDR2 YSYEKL. The CDR3 loop spans 14 amino acids. In DNA form, the CDR3 reads TGCGCCAGCAGCCAAGAGGGGGGAAGAAATGAGCAGTTCTTC. It specifies CASSQEGGRNEQFF.